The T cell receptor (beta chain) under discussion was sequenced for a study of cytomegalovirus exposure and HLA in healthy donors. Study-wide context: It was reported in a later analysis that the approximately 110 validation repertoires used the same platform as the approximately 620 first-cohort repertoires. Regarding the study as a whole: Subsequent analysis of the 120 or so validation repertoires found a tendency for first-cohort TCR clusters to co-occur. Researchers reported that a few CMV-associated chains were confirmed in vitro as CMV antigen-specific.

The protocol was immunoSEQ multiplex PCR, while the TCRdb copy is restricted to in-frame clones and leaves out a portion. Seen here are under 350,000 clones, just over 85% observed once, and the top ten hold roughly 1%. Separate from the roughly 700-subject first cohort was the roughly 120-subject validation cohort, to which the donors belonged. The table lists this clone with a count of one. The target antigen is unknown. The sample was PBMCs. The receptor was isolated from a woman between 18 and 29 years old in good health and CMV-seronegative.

CDR3 sequence: CASRAVTDTQYF. The CDR3 nucleotides read TGTGCCAGCAGGGCCGTCACAGATACGCAGTATTTT. The gene calls are TRBV25-1 and TRBJ2-3, with D uncertain. Germline CDR1 and CDR2: MGHDK and SYGVNS. The CDR3 sequence is 12 residues long. Trimming removed 6 bases from V and 2 bases from J, with 6 bases in between.